This passage covers 16 T cell receptor beta chains from one sample sequenced in a study of OX40 agonist ivuxolimab in advanced cancers. Repertoires were generated with immunoSEQ multiplex PCR, while TCRdb's copy carries only in-frame clones and drops some. This table holds approximately 160,000 clones, 90% to 95% found once. The material sequenced was CD4+ or CD8+ T cells sorted from blood, taken in a trial of the OX40 agonist ivuxolimab. Source of these receptors: an adult with an advanced solid tumor such as melanoma, head and neck, liver or kidney cancer.

The genes are TRBV6-1 and TRBJ2-5; unclear D gene. CDR3 length: 13 residues. V shed 7 bases and J shed 2 bases, with 11 bases lying between them. From germline, CDR1 is MNHNS and CDR2 SASEGT. Written as DNA, the CDR3 is TGTGCCAGCATGGAGCTTGTACAAGAGACCCAGTACTTC. This encodes CASMELVQETQYF.

This rearrangement joins TRBV6-5 to TRBJ2-7; D gene ambiguous. The V gene lost 2 bases and the J gene lost 2 bases, with 10 bases spanning the gap. The germline gives CDR1 MNHEY, CDR2 SVGAGI. CDR3 size: 14 residues. The CDR3 spells CASSYKVPTYEQYF. In DNA, the CDR3 is TGTGCCAGCAGTTACAAAGTGCCAACCTACGAGCAGTACTTC.

The chain uses TRBV28 and TRBJ2-7, with D perhaps matching TRBD1 (6 bases). The CDR3 extends over 14 amino acids. Trimming took 6 bases from V and 0 from J, leaving 12 bases between them. Germline V gene lookup returns CDR1 MDHEN and CDR2 SYDVKM. CDR3 in DNA: TGTGCCAGCAGCCGACAGGCGCGCTCCTACGAGCAGTACTTC. This translates into CASSRQARSYEQYF.

The V and J genes are TRBV10-1 and TRBJ2-2; possible D gene TRBD1, 5 bases. Germline CDR1 is WNHNN and CDR2 is SYGVQD (reference sequence). Between the trimmed V and J ends, which lost 3 bases and 5 bases, there was a span of 10 bases. This CDR3 has 14 amino acids. DNA for the CDR3: TGCGCCAGCAGTGATTCAGGGTGGACCGGGGAGCTGTTTTTT. Encoded protein: CASSDSGWTGELFF.

The gene calls are TRBV23-1 and TRBJ2-7; the match to TRBD2 covers 10 bases. TRBV23-1 qualifies as an ORF whose function is uncertain. The CDR3 consists of 14 residues. The junction had 8 bases not matched to a gene; V was cut back by 7 bases and J by 5 bases. The CDR3 here is CASTERGGPHEQYF. In DNA form, the CDR3 reads TGCGCCAGCACGGAGCGGGGGGGGCCCCACGAGCAGTACTTC.

This sequence joins TRBV12-5 and TRBJ2-1; tentatively, D is TRBD1 (7 bases). Germline CDR1 and CDR2: LGHNT and FRNRAP. The CDR3 has 16 residues. Trimming removed 6 bases at V and 7 bases at J, with 22 bases between. The CDR3 region is CASGKAGGKPGNEQFF. In nucleotides, the CDR3 is TGTGCTAGTGGGAAGGCAGGGGGGAAACCGGGGAATGAGCAGTTCTTC.

V gene TRBV19 combines with J gene TRBJ1-5; 8 bases are shared with TRBD1. Losses at the gene ends were 7 bases for V and 4 bases for J; bases not matched to a gene: 6. This CDR3 region has 14 residues. CDR1 is LNHDA and CDR2 is SQIVND in the germline V gene (reference sequence). CDR3 region: CASTPGQVNQPQHF. CDR3 DNA: TGTGCCAGTACCCCGGGACAGGTGAATCAGCCCCAGCATTTT. The full variable domain, with the rest looked up from reference TRBV19 and TRBJ1-5, is DGGITQSPKYLFRKEGQNVTLSCEQNLNHDAMYWYRQDPGQGLRLIYYSQIVNDFQKGDIAEGYSVSREKKESFPLTVTSAQKNPTAFYLCASTPGQVNQPQHFGDGTRLSIL.

The chain has TRBV6-5 and TRBJ2-7; D gene unclear. The V gene's germline CDR1 is MNHEY and CDR2 SVGAGI. CDR3 size: 14 residues. The germline V and J ends were trimmed by 6 bases and 2 bases, with 14 bases remaining between them. CDR3 DNA: TGTGCCAGCAGCCCACTCGACGGTCCCTACGAGCAGTACTTC. Protein product: CASSPLDGPYEQYF.

This clone came up a few times. Other DNA sequences in the same sample also yield this CDR3. The V gene is TRBV6-5, the J gene TRBJ1-1; D is ambiguous. Trimming took 0 bases from V and 4 from J, leaving 12 bases between them. Germline assignment: CDR1 MNHEY and CDR2 SVGAGI. The CDR3 covers 15 residues. DNA of the CDR3: TGTGCCAGCAGTTACTCGGGCGGACGGGGCACTGAAGCTTTCTTT. The encoded protein is CASSYSGGRGTEAFF.

The chain couples TRBV7-2 to TRBJ2-5; D possibly corresponds to TRBD2 (5 bases). Looked up from germline, CDR1 is SGHTA and CDR2 is FQGNSA. The length of the CDR3 is 16 residues. V was trimmed by 1 base and J by 1 base, leaving 13 bases between them. The CDR3 nucleotides are TGTGCCAGCAGCTTAGTATCACTAGACCCCCAAGAGACCCAGTACTTC. The encoded protein is CASSLVSLDPQETQYF.

The chain joins TRBV11-3 to TRBJ2-7; TRBD1 matches at 8 bases. V gave up 4 bases and J gave up 2 bases; unmatched junction bases: 4. Germline V gives CDR1 SGHNT, CDR2 YENEEA. The CDR3 is 14 amino acids. The CDR3 is CASSWTGKPYEQYF. CDR3 nucleotides: TGTGCCAGCAGCTGGACAGGGAAACCCTACGAGCAGTACTTC.

The chain is built from TRBV5-1 and TRBJ2-1; D is possibly TRBD1 or TRBD2 (5 bases each). Germline CDR1 SGHRS, CDR2 YFSETQ. The CDR3 contains 16 residues. V shed 0 bases and J shed 0 bases, with 10 bases lying between them. The CDR3 region is CASSLGPGSSYNEQFF. Here the CDR3 DNA reads TGCGCCAGCAGCTTGGGTCCAGGGAGCTCCTACAATGAGCAGTTCTTC.

DNA for the CDR3: TGTGCCAGCAGTGAGTATCCTTCTTTGGCGCCCCAGCATTTT. This encodes CASSEYPSLAPQHF. V usage is TRBV25-1 and J usage is TRBJ1-5; the D is unclear. Germline V gene lookup returns CDR1 MGHDK and CDR2 SYGVNS. The CDR3 runs to 14 residues. V shed 3 bases and J shed 9 bases, with 15 bases lying between them.

Concerning this clone itself: At one end, the junction sequence differs from germline, possibly due to a read error. This chain links TRBV7-2 with TRBJ2-1, with D unclear. This CDR3 is built from 15 residues. Germline loops: CDR1 SGHTA, CDR2 FQGNSA. DNA of the CDR3: TGTGCCAGCAGCTTTAGGGCCACTTCCTCCAATGAGCAGTTCTTC. Amino acid sequence: CASSFRATSSNEQFF.

This rearrangement joins TRBV7-2 to TRBJ2-7; 10 bases are a match to TRBD2. With V trimmed by 6 bases and J by 5 bases, 13 bases remained unmatched. CDR1 and CDR2 from the germline V gene are SGHTA and FQGNSA. CDR3 length: 16 residues. DNA of the CDR3: TGTGCCAGCAGTTCCGGGGTAGCGGGAGGTCGGAACGAGCAGTACTTC. This gives the protein CASSSGVAGGRNEQYF.

The V and J genes are TRBV18 and TRBJ2-7; a possible D gene is TRBD2 (5 bases). This CDR3 is 11 amino acids long. V gave up 4 bases and J gave up 6 bases, with 7 bases separating them. Germline CDR1 KGHSH, CDR2 LQKENI. CDR3 nucleotides: TGTGCCAGCTCACTACTAGGCGAGCAGTACTTC. Protein sequence: CASSLLGEQYF.